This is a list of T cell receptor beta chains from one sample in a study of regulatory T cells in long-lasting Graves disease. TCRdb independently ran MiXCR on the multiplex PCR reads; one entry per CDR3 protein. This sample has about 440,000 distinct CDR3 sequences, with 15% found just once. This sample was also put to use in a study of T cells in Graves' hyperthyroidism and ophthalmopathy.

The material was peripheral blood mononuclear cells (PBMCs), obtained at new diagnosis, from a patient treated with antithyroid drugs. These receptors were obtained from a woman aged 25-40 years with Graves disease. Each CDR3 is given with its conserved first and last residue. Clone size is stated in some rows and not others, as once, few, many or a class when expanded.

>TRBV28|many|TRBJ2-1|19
CASSAIGGLATAKYNEQFF
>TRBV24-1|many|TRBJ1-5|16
CATSASGGGSNQPQHF
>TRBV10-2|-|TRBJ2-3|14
CASSVRPSTDTQYF
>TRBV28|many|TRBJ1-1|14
CASSLGTGLTEAFF
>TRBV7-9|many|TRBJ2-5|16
CASSLAVGPQGETQYF
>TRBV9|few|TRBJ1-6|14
CASSVARATSPLHF
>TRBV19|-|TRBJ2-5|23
CARTLPAGGPWVRQRVYQETQYF
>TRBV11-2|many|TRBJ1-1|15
CASSLWDAGRTEAFF
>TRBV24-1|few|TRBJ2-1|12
CATSDHSTEQFF
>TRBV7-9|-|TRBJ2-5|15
CASSFFQDIQETQYF